This T cell receptor beta chain was captured by sequencing in a study of T cell repertoires in ileal Crohn's disease. This table comes from immunoSEQ multiplex PCR, and its TCRdb copy is limited to in-frame clones, with some not included. The sample yields about 14,000 clones, around 78% seen once. Germline-derived CDR1 and CDR2 are SGHRS and YFSETQ. Trimming removed 5 bases from V and 3 bases from J, with 11 bases in between. The length of the CDR3 is 13 residues. The rearrangement uses TRBV5-1 and TRBJ1-1, with D unresolved. Source material: ileal tissue. The sequence was collected from an adult with Crohn's disease. Written as DNA, the CDR3 is TGCGCCAGCAGGAGGGATGGATACACTGAAGCTTTCTTT. Translated, it gives CASRRDGYTEAFF.